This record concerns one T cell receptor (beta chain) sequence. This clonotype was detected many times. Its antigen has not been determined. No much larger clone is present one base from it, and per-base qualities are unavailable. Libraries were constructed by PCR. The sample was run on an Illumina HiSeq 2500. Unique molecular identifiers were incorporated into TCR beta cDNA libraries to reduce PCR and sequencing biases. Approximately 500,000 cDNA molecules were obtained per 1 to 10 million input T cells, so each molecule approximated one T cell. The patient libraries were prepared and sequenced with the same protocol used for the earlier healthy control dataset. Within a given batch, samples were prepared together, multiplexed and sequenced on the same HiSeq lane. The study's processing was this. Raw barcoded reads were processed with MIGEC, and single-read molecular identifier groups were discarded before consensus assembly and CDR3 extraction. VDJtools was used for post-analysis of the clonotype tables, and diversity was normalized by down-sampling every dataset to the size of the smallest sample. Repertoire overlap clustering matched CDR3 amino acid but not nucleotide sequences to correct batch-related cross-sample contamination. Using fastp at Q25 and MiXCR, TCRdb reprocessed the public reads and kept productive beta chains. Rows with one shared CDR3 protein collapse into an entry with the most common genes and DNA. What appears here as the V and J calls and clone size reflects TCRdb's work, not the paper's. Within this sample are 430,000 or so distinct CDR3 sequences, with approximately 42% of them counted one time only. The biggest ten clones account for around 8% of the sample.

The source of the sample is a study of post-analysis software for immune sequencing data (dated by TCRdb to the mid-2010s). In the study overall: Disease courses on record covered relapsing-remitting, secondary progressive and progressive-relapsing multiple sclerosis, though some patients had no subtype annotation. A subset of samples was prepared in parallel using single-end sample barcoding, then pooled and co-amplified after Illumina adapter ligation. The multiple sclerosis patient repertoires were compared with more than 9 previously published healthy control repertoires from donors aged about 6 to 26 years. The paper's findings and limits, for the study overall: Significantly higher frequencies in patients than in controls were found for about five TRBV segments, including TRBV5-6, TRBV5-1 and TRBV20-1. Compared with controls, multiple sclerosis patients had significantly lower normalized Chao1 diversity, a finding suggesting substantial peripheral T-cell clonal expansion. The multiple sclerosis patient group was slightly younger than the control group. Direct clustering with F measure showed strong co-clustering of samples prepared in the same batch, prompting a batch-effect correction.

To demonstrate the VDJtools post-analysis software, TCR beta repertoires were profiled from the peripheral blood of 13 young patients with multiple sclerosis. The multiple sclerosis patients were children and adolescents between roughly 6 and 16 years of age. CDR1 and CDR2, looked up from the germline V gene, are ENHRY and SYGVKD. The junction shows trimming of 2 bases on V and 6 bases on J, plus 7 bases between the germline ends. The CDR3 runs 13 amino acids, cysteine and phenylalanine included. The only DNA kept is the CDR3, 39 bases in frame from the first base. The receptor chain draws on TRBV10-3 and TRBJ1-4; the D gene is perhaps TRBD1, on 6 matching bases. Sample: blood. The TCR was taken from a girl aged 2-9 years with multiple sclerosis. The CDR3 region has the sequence CAISEAGDEKLFF. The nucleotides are TGTGCCATCAGTGAGGCAGGGGATGAAAAACTGTTTTTT.